This is a list of T cell receptor beta chains from one sample in a study of T cells after yellow fever vaccination. One entry per CDR3 protein, called by TCRdb with MiXCR from the 5' RACE reads. The sample has 300,000 to 350,000 distinct CDR3 sequences; 3.5% to 5% are singletons. The input for sequencing was PBMCs, taken 15 days after the yellow fever booster vaccination. The receptors here all came from a man aged 18 to 29 who received the YFV17D yellow fever vaccine. The CDR3 runs from the conserved cysteine through the conserved F or W. D genes are given only for firm matches. The listing skips clone size in some rows; elsewhere it reads once, few, many or a size class.

V	length	J	D	size	DNA	CDR3
TRBV28	16	TRBJ1-2	-	-	TGTGCCAGCAGTGCCCAGGGGAGGGGTACAGCTTATGGCTACACCTTC	CASSAQGRGTAYGYTF
TRBV6-2/TRBV6-3	15	TRBJ2-1	TRBD1	few	TGTGCCAGCAGGACAACAGGGGGCCCTTACAATGAGCAGTTCTTC	CASRTTGGPYNEQFF
TRBV4-2	18	TRBJ2-5	TRBD2	many	TGTGCCAGCAGCCCCTTGAAGGCGGGACTAGATCTAGCAGAGACCCAGTACTTC	CASSPLKAGLDLAETQYF
TRBV5-8	14	TRBJ2-5	-	few	TGTGCCAGCAGCTTGGACGGAGTCATGGAGACCCAGTACTTC	CASSLDGVMETQYF
TRBV4-2	16	TRBJ1-4	-	-	TGTGCCAGCAGCCAAGATACCGGCAGATCGAATGAAAAACTGTTTTTT	CASSQDTGRSNEKLFF
TRBV18	15	TRBJ2-3	TRBD2	-	TGTGCCAGCTCACCAACTAGCGGGGCCACAGATACGCAGTATTTT	CASSPTSGATDTQYF
TRBV20-1	13	TRBJ2-7	TRBD2	many	TGCAGTGCTAGGACTAGCGGGTCCTACGAGCAGTACTTC	CSARTSGSYEQYF
TRBV9	14	TRBJ1-6	TRBD1	few	TGTGCCAGCAGCGCAGACAGGGTCCCATCACCCCTCCACTTT	CASSADRVPSPLHF
TRBV12-3/TRBV12-4	15	TRBJ2-3	-	few	TGTGCCAGCAGTTTCCGGGGGCCCGGCACAGATACGCAGTATTTT	CASSFRGPGTDTQYF
TRBV7-2	15	TRBJ2-3	-	few	TGTGCCAGCAGCTTCCGGACCCCACAGGCAGATACGCAGTATTTT	CASSFRTPQADTQYF
TRBV7-2	13	TRBJ1-2	-	many	TGTGCCAGCAGCGCGGGACACGACTATGGCTACACCTTC	CASSAGHDYGYTF
TRBV7-3	14	TRBJ1-1	TRBD1	many	TGTGCCAGCAGCTTAAACAGGGGGAACACTGAAGCTTTCTTT	CASSLNRGNTEAFF
TRBV7-9	14	TRBJ2-7	TRBD1	-	TGTGCCAGCAGCTTATTGACAGGGGTGGACGAGCAGTACTTC	CASSLLTGVDEQYF
TRBV4-3	14	TRBJ1-2	-	-	TGCGCCAGCAGCCAAGTCACAGCACCCTATGGCTACACCTTC	CASSQVTAPYGYTF
TRBV19	15	TRBJ1-2	-	-	TGTGCCAGTAGTTTCGGGACCAGGGATCTCTATGGCTACACCTTC	CASSFGTRDLYGYTF
TRBV7-2	16	TRBJ2-1	-	many	TGTGCCAGCAGCTCGCCCCCTGACAGTTCCAGTAATGAGCAGTTCTTC	CASSSPPDSSSNEQFF
TRBV7-9	14	TRBJ1-3	-	-	TGTGCCAGCAGCTTTTCGTCGCGCGGAAACACCATATATTTT	CASSFSSRGNTIYF
TRBV2	15	TRBJ1-1	-	few	TGTGCCAGTCGGCCGTCGAGCACGATGAACACTGAAGCTTTCTTT	CASRPSSTMNTEAFF
TRBV5-1	12	TRBJ2-3	-	few	TGCGCCAGCAGCTTGAACGTTAATACGCAGTATTTT	CASSLNVNTQYF